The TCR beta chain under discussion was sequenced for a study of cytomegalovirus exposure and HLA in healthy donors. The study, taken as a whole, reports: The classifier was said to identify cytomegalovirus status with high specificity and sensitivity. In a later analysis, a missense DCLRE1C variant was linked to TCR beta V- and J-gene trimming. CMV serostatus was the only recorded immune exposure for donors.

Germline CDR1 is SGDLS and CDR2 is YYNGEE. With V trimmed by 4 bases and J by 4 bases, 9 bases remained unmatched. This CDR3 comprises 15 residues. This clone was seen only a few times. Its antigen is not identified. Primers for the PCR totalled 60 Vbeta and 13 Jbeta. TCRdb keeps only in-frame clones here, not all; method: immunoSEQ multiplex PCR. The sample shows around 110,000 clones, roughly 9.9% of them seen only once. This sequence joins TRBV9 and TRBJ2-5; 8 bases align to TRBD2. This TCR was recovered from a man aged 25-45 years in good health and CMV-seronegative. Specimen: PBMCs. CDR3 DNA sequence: TGTGCCAGCAGCCCCCGAGCGGGAGCGGTAGAGACCCAGTACTTC. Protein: CASSPRAGAVETQYF.